This TCR beta chain was found in a study of blood T cell repertoires in COVID-19. Germline assignment: CDR1 MNHEY and CDR2 SMNVEV (reference sequence). The V end was cut by 3 bases, the J end by 8 bases, with 16 bases between. CDR3 length: 14 residues. TCRdb keeps only in-frame clones here, not all; method: immunoSEQ multiplex PCR. Of about 200,000 clones listed, 85% to 90% are singletons. This chain links TRBV27 with TRBJ1-2; tentative D call: TRBD1 (6 bases). The sample was peripheral blood. The TCR was taken from a woman between 50 and 59 years old with COVID-19, enrolled during active disease. CDR3 sequence reads: CASSFQGRIEGYTF. In nucleotides, the CDR3 is TGTGCCAGCAGTTTTCAGGGGCGCATAGAGGGCTACACCTTC.